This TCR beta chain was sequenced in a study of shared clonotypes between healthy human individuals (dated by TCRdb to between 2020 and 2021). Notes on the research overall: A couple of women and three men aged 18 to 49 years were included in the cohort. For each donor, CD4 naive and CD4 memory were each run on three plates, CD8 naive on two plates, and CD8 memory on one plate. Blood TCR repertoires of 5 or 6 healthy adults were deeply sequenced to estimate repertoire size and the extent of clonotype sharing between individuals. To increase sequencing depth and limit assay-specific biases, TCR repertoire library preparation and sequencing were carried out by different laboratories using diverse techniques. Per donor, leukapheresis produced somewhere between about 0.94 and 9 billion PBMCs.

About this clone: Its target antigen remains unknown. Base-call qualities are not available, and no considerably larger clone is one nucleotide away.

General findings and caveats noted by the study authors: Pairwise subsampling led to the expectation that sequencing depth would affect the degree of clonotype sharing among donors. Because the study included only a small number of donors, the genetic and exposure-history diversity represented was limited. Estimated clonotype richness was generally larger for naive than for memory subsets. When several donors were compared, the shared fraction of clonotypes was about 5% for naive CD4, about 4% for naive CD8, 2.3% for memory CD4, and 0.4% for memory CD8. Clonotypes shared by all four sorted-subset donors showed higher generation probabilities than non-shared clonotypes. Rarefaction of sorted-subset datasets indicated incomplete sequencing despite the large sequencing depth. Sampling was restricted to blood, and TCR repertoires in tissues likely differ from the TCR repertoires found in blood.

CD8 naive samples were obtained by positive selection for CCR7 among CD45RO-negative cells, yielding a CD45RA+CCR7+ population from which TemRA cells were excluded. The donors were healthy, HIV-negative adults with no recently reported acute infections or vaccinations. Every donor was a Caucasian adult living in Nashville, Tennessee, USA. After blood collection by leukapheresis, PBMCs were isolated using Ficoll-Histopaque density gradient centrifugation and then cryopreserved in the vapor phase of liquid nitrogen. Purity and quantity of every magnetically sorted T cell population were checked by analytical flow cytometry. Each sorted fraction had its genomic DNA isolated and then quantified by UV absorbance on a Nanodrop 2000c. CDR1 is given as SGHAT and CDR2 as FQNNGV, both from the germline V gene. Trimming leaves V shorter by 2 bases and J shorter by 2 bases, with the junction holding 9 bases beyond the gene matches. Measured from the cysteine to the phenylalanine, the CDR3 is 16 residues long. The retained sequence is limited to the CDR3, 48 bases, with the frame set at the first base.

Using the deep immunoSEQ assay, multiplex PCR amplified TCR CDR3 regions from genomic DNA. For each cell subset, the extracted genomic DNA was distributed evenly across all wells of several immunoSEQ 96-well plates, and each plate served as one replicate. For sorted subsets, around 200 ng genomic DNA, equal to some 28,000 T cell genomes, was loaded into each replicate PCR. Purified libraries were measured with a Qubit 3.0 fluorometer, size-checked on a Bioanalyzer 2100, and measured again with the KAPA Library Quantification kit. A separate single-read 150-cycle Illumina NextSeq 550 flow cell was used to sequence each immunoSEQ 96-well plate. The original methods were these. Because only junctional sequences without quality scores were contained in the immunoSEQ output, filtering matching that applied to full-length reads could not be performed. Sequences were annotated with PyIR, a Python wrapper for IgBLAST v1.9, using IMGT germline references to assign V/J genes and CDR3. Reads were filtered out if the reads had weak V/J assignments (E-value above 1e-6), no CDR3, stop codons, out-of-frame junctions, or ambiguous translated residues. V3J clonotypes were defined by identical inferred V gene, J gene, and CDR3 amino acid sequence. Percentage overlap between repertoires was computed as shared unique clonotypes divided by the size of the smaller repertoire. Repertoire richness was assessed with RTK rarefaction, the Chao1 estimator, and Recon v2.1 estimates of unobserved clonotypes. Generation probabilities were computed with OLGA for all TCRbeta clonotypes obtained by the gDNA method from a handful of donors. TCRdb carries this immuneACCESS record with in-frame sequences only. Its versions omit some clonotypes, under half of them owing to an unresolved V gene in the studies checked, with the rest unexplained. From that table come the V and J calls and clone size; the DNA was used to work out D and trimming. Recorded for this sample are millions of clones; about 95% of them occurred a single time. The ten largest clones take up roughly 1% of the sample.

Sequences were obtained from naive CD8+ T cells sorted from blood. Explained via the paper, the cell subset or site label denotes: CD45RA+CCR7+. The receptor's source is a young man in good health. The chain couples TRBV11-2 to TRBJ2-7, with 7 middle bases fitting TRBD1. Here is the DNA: TGTGCCAGCAGCTTAACCTGGACAGGCGAAGCCTACGAGCAGTACTTC. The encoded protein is CASSLTWTGEAYEQYF.